The rows below give T cell receptor beta chains drawn from one sample of a study of CD8 T cells in ankylosing spondylitis. MiXCR, applied by TCRdb to the 5' RACE reads, yields one record per CDR3 protein. The sample carries 350,000 to 400,000 distinct CDR3 sequences, approximately 22% recorded once. The sequencing input was blood, either unsorted or a sorted T cell fraction (not recorded which). These receptors were taken from a male donor with ankylosing spondylitis or in good health (not recorded which). The CDR3 runs from the conserved cysteine through the conserved F or W. The D gene is left open where the match is weak. Clone size is not always given. Where it is, it says once, few, many or a class for expanded clones.

cdr3_length clone_size j_call d_call v_call cdr3_nt cdr3_aa
17 few TRBJ1-2 . TRBV4-1 TGCGCCAGCAGCCAAGTTCAAGAGTCAGGACTGTTCTATGGCTACACCTTC CASSQVQESGLFYGYTF
12 few TRBJ2-3 . TRBV12-3/TRBV12-4 TGTGCCAGCAGTACAGGGTTGGATACGCAGTATTTT CASSTGLDTQYF
17 . TRBJ2-3 TRBD2 TRBV27 TGTGCCAGCAGTCCTAATGCTAAGCGGGGGTTCACAGATACGCAGTATTTT CASSPNAKRGFTDTQYF
18 . TRBJ2-6 . TRBV18 TGTGCCAGCTCACCCTTAGCGGCCAGGGCCTCTGGGGCCAACGTCCTGACTTTC CASSPLAARASGANVLTF
14 . TRBJ2-1 TRBD1 TRBV29-1 TGCAGCGTTCTCTGGGAGGACAGGGTCCATGAGCAGTTCTTC CSVLWEDRVHEQFF
15 few TRBJ1-1 . TRBV12-3/TRBV12-4 TGTGCCAGCAGTTTAGCAGGCAGGGTTGGCACTGAAGCTTTCTTT CASSLAGRVGTEAFF
15 . TRBJ2-7 TRBD1 TRBV2 TGTGCCAGCAGTGAAGGTCTCGGGACAGCCTACGAGCAGTACTTC CASSEGLGTAYEQYF
13 few TRBJ2-7 . TRBV16 TGTGCCAGCAGCCCTCCAGGGTACTACGAGCAGTACTTC CASSPPGYYEQYF
18 . TRBJ2-7 . TRBV20-1 TGCAGTGCTCCCCGGGATTTCCAGGGCCCACCCCCCTACCACGAGCAGTACTTC CSAPRDFQGPPPYHEQYF
16 . TRBJ2-3 TRBD1 TRBV12-3/TRBV12-4 TGTGCCAGCACCCCGGGACAGTCGTCTAGCACAGATACGCAGTATTTT CASTPGQSSSTDTQYF
16 . TRBJ2-7 TRBD2 TRBV10-2 TGCGCCAGCAGTGAGGTGGGAAGCGGGGGGCCCTACGAGCAGTACTTC CASSEVGSGGPYEQYF
12 few TRBJ2-3 . TRBV12-3/TRBV12-4 TGTGCCAGCAGAGGACTTTTAGATACGCAGTATTTT CASRGLLDTQYF
17 few TRBJ2-6 . TRBV10-3 TGTGCCATCAGTGTCAACAGGGACCGCTCTGGGGCCAACGTCCTGACTTTC CAISVNRDRSGANVLTF
13 few TRBJ1-1 . TRBV27 TGTGCCAGCAGTTTAAAAAGGAACACTGAAGCTTTCTTT CASSLKRNTEAFF
16 many TRBJ2-7 . TRBV21-1 TGTGCCAGCAGCAAAGGGGGGGACAGGGGCTCCTACGAGCAGTACTTC CASSKGGDRGSYEQYF
14 . TRBJ2-5 TRBD1 TRBV2 TGTGCCAGCAAATTGACAGGGGAGAGTGAGACCCAGTACTTC CASKLTGESETQYF
16 . TRBJ2-7 TRBD1 TRBV20-1 TGCAGTGCTAGAAAGGTGACAGGGAACCAGATTTACGAGCAGTACTTC CSARKVTGNQIYEQYF
12 many TRBJ2-7 . TRBV4-1 TGTGCCAGCAGCCAAGTCCCCTACGAGCAGTACTTC CASSQVPYEQYF
14 . TRBJ2-7 TRBD2 TRBV30 TGTGCCTGGAGTGTATTCGCGGGGGTCTACGAGCAGTACTTC CAWSVFAGVYEQYF
18 few TRBJ2-3 TRBD2 TRBV6-1 TGTGCCAGCAGCACGCCTCGGGGAGGAGCGGGGGACACAGATACGCAGTATTTT CASSTPRGGAGDTDTQYF
12 few TRBJ2-1 TRBD1 TRBV6-5 TGTGCCAGCAGTTACCCGGGACAGCAACAGTTCTTC CASSYPGQQQFF
15 few TRBJ2-7 TRBD2 TRBV29-1 TGCAGCGTTGAAGAAGCGGGACGGGAGTCCTACGAGCAGTACTTC CSVEEAGRESYEQYF
17 few TRBJ2-1 TRBD2 TRBV20-1 TGCAGTGCTAGAGCGTCCTGGGGACTAGGGAGGAACAATGAGCAGTTCTTC CSARASWGLGRNNEQFF
14 . TRBJ2-7 TRBD1 TRBV29-1 TGCAGCGTGGCGGGCAGGGGGAATACCTACGAGCAGTACTTC CSVAGRGNTYEQYF
12 few TRBJ1-1 TRBD1 TRBV30 TGTGCCTGGAGCCTCGGACAGGCTGAAGCTTTCTTT CAWSLGQAEAFF
19 . TRBJ2-3 TRBD2 TRBV11-2 TGTGCCAGCAGGACACGGACTAGCGGGGGCCAAAGAAGCACAGATACGCAGTATTTT CASRTRTSGGQRSTDTQYF
16 few TRBJ2-3 . TRBV5-1 TGCGCCAGCAGCCCCCATATGGAGGGGGACACAGATACGCAGTATTTT CASSPHMEGDTDTQYF
12 few TRBJ2-2 TRBD2 TRBV20-1 TGCAGTGCGAGGGAACTAGCGGCGGAGCTGTTTTTT CSARELAAELFF
16 few TRBJ1-4 . TRBV7-2 TGTGCCAGCAGCCACTCACGAGACCGGGGGACGGGAAAACTGTTTTTT CASSHSRDRGTGKLFF
15 few TRBJ2-1 TRBD2 TRBV24-1 TGTGCCACCAGTCCAGGGACTAGCCTCAGCAATGAGCAGTTCTTC CATSPGTSLSNEQFF
13 few TRBJ2-1 TRBD2 TRBV29-1 TGCAGCACTAGCGGGGGGTCCTACAATGAGCAGTTCTTC CSTSGGSYNEQFF
15 . TRBJ2-7 TRBD2 TRBV27 TGTGCCAGCAGCTCACTTGGGTCGGGGGGATACGAGCAGTACTTC CASSSLGSGGYEQYF
17 . TRBJ2-3 . TRBV13 TGTGCCAGCAGCTTACGTCTTGGGGGGGCCGGCACAGATACGCAGTATTTT CASSLRLGGAGTDTQYF
14 many TRBJ2-7 . TRBV27 TGTGCCAGCAGTTCTCCGGACCGATCCTACGAGCAGTACTTC CASSSPDRSYEQYF
15 . TRBJ1-2 . TRBV28 TGTGCCAGCAGTTCACGCCTCGGGGCCTTGGGTGGCTACACCTTC CASSSRLGALGGYTF
12 few TRBJ2-7 . TRBV10-1 TGCGCAACCGCCCGGGCGAAGTACGAGCAGTACTTC CATARAKYEQYF
14 . TRBJ2-7 TRBD1 TRBV2 TGTGCCAGCAGGAGGGACAGCTCAGACCACGAGCAGTACTTC CASRRDSSDHEQYF
16 . TRBJ2-7 . TRBV13 TGTGCCAGCAGCTTAGGAATGGAGGAGGTTATGAGCGAGCAGTACTTC CASSLGMEEVMSEQYF
12 few TRBJ1-1 . TRBV6-6 TGTGCCAGCAGTTCCGCTCGCACTGAAGCTTTCTTT CASSSARTEAFF
13 . TRBJ2-7 . TRBV29-1 TGCAGCGTTGTTTCCGGTGGGGCCTACGAGCAGTACTTC CSVVSGGAYEQYF
16 . TRBJ1-2 TRBD1 TRBV12-3/TRBV12-4 TGTGCCAGTGACGGTGCTTCCCGGGACAGGGTCGTTGGCTACACCTTC CASDGASRDRVVGYTF
12 . TRBJ2-1 . TRBV10-2 TGCGCCAGCACTGGACTAAACAATGAGCAGTTCTTC CASTGLNNEQFF